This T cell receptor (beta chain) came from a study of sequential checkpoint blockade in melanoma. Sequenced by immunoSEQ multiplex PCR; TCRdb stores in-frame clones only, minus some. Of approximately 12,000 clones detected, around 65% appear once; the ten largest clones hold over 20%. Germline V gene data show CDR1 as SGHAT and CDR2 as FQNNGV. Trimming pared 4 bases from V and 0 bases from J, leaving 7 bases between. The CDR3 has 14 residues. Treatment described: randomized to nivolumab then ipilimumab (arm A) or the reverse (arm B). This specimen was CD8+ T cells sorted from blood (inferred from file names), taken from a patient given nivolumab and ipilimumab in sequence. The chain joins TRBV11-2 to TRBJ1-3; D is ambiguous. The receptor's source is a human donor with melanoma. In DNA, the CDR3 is TGTGCCAGCAGCTACGCCGGCTCTGGAAACACCATATATTTT. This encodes CASSYAGSGNTIYF.